The T cell receptor (beta chain) under discussion was sequenced for a study of T cell responses to AZD1222 COVID-19 vaccine. Sequenced by immunoSEQ multiplex PCR; TCRdb stores in-frame clones only, minus some. The sample has 150,000 to 200,000 clones; 92% are singletons. The V gene's germline CDR1 is SGHRS and CDR2 YFSETQ. The V end lost 0 bases, the J end lost 3 bases, and 13 bases lay between the germline ends. This CDR3 region has 16 residues. Sequences were derived from peripheral blood, sampled on day 0 of AZD1222 vaccination. This sequence originates from an adult in good health. This sequence joins TRBV5-1 and TRBJ1-3; no firm D call. The CDR3 loop is CASSLAGPRFGNTIYF. For the CDR3, the DNA is TGCGCCAGCAGCTTGGCCGGACCACGGTTTGGAAACACCATATATTTT.